The 30 T cell receptor beta chains reported below all come from one sample, sequenced in a study of regulatory T cells in long-lasting Graves disease. Combining iRepertoire HTBI primers with Arm-PCR of CDR3 regions, the authors built TCR beta libraries. From the multiplex PCR reads, TCRdb called clonotypes with MiXCR, one entry per CDR3 protein. The table lists under 450,000 distinct CDR3 sequences, around 23% of them singletons. Specified time point: persistent/refractory GD, antithyroid drugs over 5 years with positive TRAb. From RNA extracted from PBMCs, the TCR library was made. The input for sequencing was peripheral blood mononuclear cells (PBMCs), taken when the disease was refractory, from a patient treated with antithyroid drugs. The receptors stem from a woman between 40 and 55 years old with Graves disease.

This chain connects TRBV5-1 to TRBJ2-7, with 9 bases identical to TRBD1. Germline CDR1 reads SGHRS; CDR2 reads YFSETQ. Trimming took 0 bases from V and 2 from J; bases not matched to a gene: 6. This CDR3 is 16 amino acids long. CDR3 sequence (DNA): TGCGCCAGCAGCTTGGGCCGGGACAGGGTACCCTACGAGCAGTACTTC. This encodes CASSLGRDRVPYEQYF.

This clonotype was seen a handful of times. The CDR3 bases are TGTGCCAGCAGTTACCCGGGGTTCCAAGAGACCCAGTACTTC. Translating gives CASSYPGFQETQYF. The V and J genes are TRBV7-9 and TRBJ2-5; D is perhaps TRBD2 (5 bases). Germline CDR1 and CDR2: SEHNR and FQNEAQ (reference sequence). This CDR3 region has 14 residues. V shed 6 bases and J shed 1 base, with 12 bases lying between them.

This clonotype was seen ten or more times. This chain uses TRBV20-1 with TRBJ2-5; D may correspond to TRBD1 or TRBD2 (5 bases each). This CDR3 is built from 12 residues. Deletions cut 3 bases from V and 5 bases from J, with 10 bases between. Germline V lookup: CDR1 DFQATT, CDR2 SNEGSKA (reference sequence). The CDR3 DNA sequence: TGCAGTGCTAGGGGGGTTTCGGAGACCCAGTACTTC. Translation gives CSARGVSETQYF.

V is TRBV30 and J is TRBJ2-1; D is uncertain. This CDR3 contains 14 residues. The germline V gene encodes CDR1 GTSNPN and CDR2 SVGIG (reference sequence). V dropped 1 base and J dropped 5 bases, with 12 bases sitting between them. The CDR3 sequence is CAWSANMHNNEQFF. The CDR3 coding sequence is TGTGCCTGGAGTGCAAACATGCATAACAATGAGCAGTTCTTC.

This clonotype was counted many times. CDR3 in amino acids: CASSDVDGYTF. The CDR3 DNA follows: TGTGCCAGCAGCGACGTGGATGGCTACACCTTC. The chain couples TRBV6-1 to TRBJ1-2; D unclear. V was pared by 6 bases and J by 6 bases, with 8 bases between. Germline assignment: CDR1 MNHNS and CDR2 SASEGT. This CDR3 is 11 amino acids long.

At least ten counts were recorded for this clonotype. V is TRBV6-5 and J is TRBJ1-4, with 7 positions matching TRBD1. The germline V gene has CDR1 MNHEY and CDR2 SVGAGI. The CDR3 extends over 18 amino acids. Trimming took 2 bases from V and 2 from J; bases not matched to a gene: 11. The CDR3: CASSYATGIPATNEKLFF. The CDR3 coding sequence is TGTGCCAGCAGTTACGCGACAGGGATTCCAGCGACTAATGAAAAACTGTTTTTT.

This clonotype was recorded many times. This chain links TRBV27 with TRBJ2-7; no clear D gene. The germline V gene encodes CDR1 MNHEY and CDR2 SMNVEV (reference sequence). The V gene lost 0 bases and the J gene lost 3 bases, with 12 bases spanning the gap. CDR3 length equals 15 residues. This CDR3 reads CASSLSGPNNYEQYF. CDR3 sequence (DNA): TGTGCCAGCAGTTTATCCGGACCGAATAACTACGAGCAGTACTTC.

This clonotype was detected only a few times. It may be a read error: a sequence one base away is much more abundant. The gene calls are TRBV7-9 and TRBJ2-7; D unresolved. Germline V gene sequence: CDR1 SEHNR, CDR2 FQNEAQ (reference sequence). Deletions cut 2 bases from V and 4 bases from J, with 12 bases between. This CDR3 comprises 14 residues. CDR3 region: CASSLWSHPYEQYF. In DNA, the CDR3 is TGTGCCAGCAGCTTATGGTCCCACCCTTACGAGCAGTACTTC.

This clonotype appeared a few times. The rearrangement joins TRBV5-1 to TRBJ1-5; D remains ambiguous. This CDR3 spans 15 amino acids. V was pared by 0 bases and J by 6 bases, with 13 bases between. Germline V gene sequence: CDR1 SGHRS, CDR2 YFSETQ. As DNA, the CDR3 is TGCGCCAGCAGCTTGGACTTGACATCGGGTCAGCCCCAGCATTTT. Translating it yields CASSLDLTSGQPQHF. Full variable domain (outside the CDR3, taken from reference TRBV5-1 and TRBJ1-5): KAGVTQTPRYLIKTRGQQVTLSCSPISGHRSVSWYQQTPGQGLQFLFEYFSETQRNKGNFPGRFSGRQFSNSRSEMNVSTLELGDSALYLCASSLDLTSGQPQHFGDGTRLSIL.

The J gene is TRBJ2-7, the V gene TRBV11-1; the match to TRBD1 covers 10 bases. The CDR3 spans 19 residues. With V trimmed by 4 bases and J by 0 bases, 15 bases remained unmatched. Germline CDR1 SGHAT, CDR2 FQDESV (reference sequence). The CDR3 spells CASSSIPGQGRSNSYEQYF. The CDR3, as DNA: TGTGCCAGCAGCTCGATTCCGGGACAGGGGAGGTCCAACTCCTACGAGCAGTACTTC. The whole variable domain, remainder taken from reference TRBV11-1 and TRBJ2-7, is EAEVAQSPRYKITEKSQAVAFWCDPISGHATLYWYRQILGQGPELLVQFQDESVVDDSQLPKDRFSAERLKGVDSTLKIQPAELGDSAMYLCASSSIPGQGRSNSYEQYFGPGTRLTVT.

This clonotype showed up many times. Here the CDR3 DNA reads TGTGCCAGCAGCCTTTCGCAGGGGCCATTTAACATTCAGTACTTC. Translated, it gives CASSLSQGPFNIQYF. V usage is TRBV11-2 and J usage is TRBJ2-4; weak D call: TRBD1 (6 bases). The CDR3 is made up of 15 amino acids. The germline V and J ends were trimmed by 5 bases and 7 bases, with 18 bases remaining between them. Germline-derived CDR1 and CDR2 are SGHAT and FQNNGV.

This clonotype was found a few times. The chain links TRBV7-2 to TRBJ1-5, with a tentative D call TRBD1 (5 bases). Germline CDR1 reads SGHTA; CDR2 reads FQGNSA. CDR3 length: 15 amino acids. The germline V and J ends were trimmed by 2 bases and 4 bases, with 12 bases remaining between them. Here the CDR3 reads CASSLRWGRNQPQHF. The DNA of the CDR3 is TGTGCCAGCAGCTTAAGATGGGGGAGGAATCAGCCCCAGCATTTT.

The chain is built from TRBV27 and TRBJ1-1; no reliable D call. The germline CDR1 and CDR2 sequences are MNHEY and SMNVEV (reference sequence). With 6 bases removed from V and 0 bases from J, the gap between germline ends came to 14 bases. This CDR3 is 15 amino acids long. DNA for the CDR3: TGTGCCAGCAGCCTCAACCGGGCTCTGAACACTGAAGCTTTCTTT. It is translated as CASSLNRALNTEAFF.

This clonotype was seen a few times. The V gene is TRBV7-9, the J gene TRBJ2-5; D unclear. V was pared by 5 bases and J by 1 base, with 14 bases between. CDR3 length: 15 residues. Looked up from germline, CDR1 is SEHNR and CDR2 is FQNEAQ (reference sequence). CDR3 DNA: TGTGCCAGCAGCCGCTGGATGGTCATCCAAGAGACCCAGTACTTC. It encodes CASSRWMVIQETQYF.

The V call is TRBV5-1, the J call TRBJ2-2; perhaps D is TRBD1 or TRBD2 (6 bases each). Germline V lookup: CDR1 SGHRS, CDR2 YFSETQ. V gave up 1 base and J gave up 1 base, with 8 bases separating them. The CDR3 runs to 15 residues. CDR3 amino acids: CASSLRGENTGELFF. The CDR3 DNA sequence: TGCGCCAGCAGCTTGAGGGGGGAGAACACCGGGGAGCTGTTTTTT.

At least ten counts were recorded for this clonotype. This sequence joins TRBV12-3 or TRBV12-4 and TRBJ2-7; perhaps TRBD1 as D (5 bases). The CDR3 totals 12 residues. V lost 0 bases and J 10 bases, leaving 10 bases between the germline ends. The CDR3 spells CASSLARRGQYF. The CDR3, as DNA: TGTGCCAGCAGTTTAGCGCGAAGGGGACAGTACTTC.

The V and J genes are TRBV6-1 and TRBJ1-2; the D is unclear. V was pared by 4 bases and J by 0 bases, with 12 bases between. Germline V gives CDR1 MNHNS, CDR2 SASEGT. The CDR3 has 15 amino acids. In DNA, the CDR3 is TGTGCCAGCAGTGCGACCGGGAACGCTAACTATGGCTACACCTTC. This encodes CASSATGNANYGYTF.

There are many counts of this clonotype. The V call is TRBV20-1, the J call TRBJ1-5, with 9 nucleotides matching TRBD1. Germline V gives CDR1 DFQATT, CDR2 SNEGSKA (reference sequence). CDR3 length equals 15 residues. Losses at the gene ends were 1 base for V and 4 bases for J; bases not matched to a gene: 5. The CDR3 DNA is TGCAGTGCTAGAGTCGAAGGGACAGGGAATCAGCCCCAGCATTTT. It encodes CSARVEGTGNQPQHF.

This clonotype came up a few times. The V call is TRBV7-9, the J call TRBJ1-1, with 7 bases that match TRBD1. CDR1 SEHNR and CDR2 FQNEAQ come from the germline V gene (reference sequence). The CDR3 spans 14 residues. V shed 2 bases, J shed 8 bases, and the junction held 8 bases outside the gene matches. This CDR3 is CASSLSTTGVEAFF. DNA of the CDR3: TGTGCCAGCAGCTTAAGCACAACAGGGGTGGAAGCTTTCTTT.

This clonotype appeared once. A much larger clone lies a single base off, so this may be a read error. The chain employs TRBV11-3 and TRBJ2-5; D possibly corresponds to TRBD2 (5 bases). CDR1 is SGHNT, CDR2 YENEEA, per germline. CDR3 size: 16 residues. The CDR3 is CVSSSPRDGVKETQYF. The CDR3 DNA reads as TGTGTCAGCAGCTCCCCCCGGGATGGGGTAAAAGAGACCCAGTACTTC.

This clonotype showed up just a few times. A read error is likely, as this CDR3 ends without the conserved phenylalanine or tryptophan. J is TRBJ2-7 and V is TRBV5-1; the match to TRBD1 covers 7 bases. Losses at the gene ends were 0 bases for V and 5 bases for J; bases not matched to a gene: 5. CDR3 size: 14 residues. Per the germline V gene, CDR1 is SGHRS and CDR2 is YFSETQ. The DNA for the CDR3 is TGCGCCAGCAGCTTGGGCCGGGACAGCCACGAGCAGTACTCC. Protein sequence: CASSLGRDSHEQYS.

This sequence joins TRBV30 and TRBJ2-1; TRBD1 agrees at 7 bases. The CDR3 spans 13 residues. J was trimmed by 2 bases and V by 3 bases; bases with no gene match: 1. Per germline, CDR1 GTSNPN and CDR2 SVGIG (reference sequence). The CDR3 sequence is CAWRGQTYNEQFF. The CDR3 coding sequence is TGTGCCTGGAGGGGACAGACCTACAATGAGCAGTTCTTC.

The table lists this clonotype with many counts. The gene calls are TRBV20-1 and TRBJ2-1, with 9 bases matching TRBD1. The CDR3 is made up of 14 amino acids. V was clipped by 6 bases and J by 5 bases; unmatched bases: 8. Germline-derived CDR1 and CDR2 are DFQATT and SNEGSKA (reference sequence). The CDR3: CSATTGTGHNEQFF. In nucleotides, the CDR3 is TGCAGTGCCACTACCGGGACAGGGCACAATGAGCAGTTCTTC.

This clonotype was detected a few times. This chain links TRBV9 with TRBJ2-5; a weak D match, TRBD2 (6 bases). The CDR3 loop spans 16 amino acids. Germline V gives CDR1 SGDLS, CDR2 YYNGEE. Trimming left V 0 bases short and J 4 bases short, with 16 bases between. The CDR3 loop is CASSVEGLRDPETQYF. In nucleotides, the CDR3 is TGTGCCAGCAGCGTAGAGGGACTTCGGGACCCAGAGACCCAGTACTTC.

The V gene is TRBV28, the J gene TRBJ2-7, with TRBD2 identical over 7 bases. CDR1 is MDHEN, CDR2 SYDVKM, per germline. The CDR3 length is 14 residues. The V and J ends lost 4 bases and 6 bases, in that order; junction bases with no gene match: 9. The CDR3 DNA is TGTGCCAGCAGTTCCCCGGGGAGGGTAGGCGAGCAGTACTTC. Its translation is CASSSPGRVGEQYF.

This clonotype was seen more than once but under ten times. The V gene is TRBV7-9, the J gene TRBJ1-4, with 7 bases that match TRBD1. The germline V gene encodes CDR1 SEHNR and CDR2 FQNEAQ (reference sequence). Trimming removed 1 base from V and 0 bases from J; junction bases left unmatched: 11. The CDR3 runs to 19 residues. The CDR3 DNA reads TGTGCCAGCAGCTTAGGGGCCCTGACAGGGACCGCAACTAATGAAAAACTGTTTTTT. Its translation: CASSLGALTGTATNEKLFF.

This clonotype was observed at least ten times. The chain carries TRBV10-3 and TRBJ2-7, with D possibly called TRBD1 or TRBD2 (5 bases each). With 9 bases removed from V and 6 bases from J, the gap between germline ends came to 18 bases. Germline lookup yields CDR1 ENHRY and CDR2 SYGVKD. The CDR3 is 13 amino acids. This chain's CDR3 is CAIRPGPTGEQYF. The CDR3 DNA follows: TGTGCCATTCGACCGGGACCTACGGGCGAGCAGTACTTC.

With respect to this clonotype: Germline is not matched at one junction end, which may reflect a read error. J is TRBJ2-3 and V is TRBV11-2; 7 nucleotides match TRBD2. Germline assignment: CDR1 SGHAT and CDR2 FQNNGV. The CDR3 length is 17 residues. The CDR3 DNA reads TGTGCCAGCCTCCTCGCCCGGGGAGTGACTAGCACAGATACGCGGTATTTT. The encoded protein is CASLLARGVTSTDTRYF.

This clonotype was seen once. The chain carries TRBV28 and TRBJ1-5; the match to TRBD1 covers 7 bases. The CDR3 is 17 residues long. The germline V gene encodes CDR1 MDHEN and CDR2 SYDVKM. V gave up 11 bases and J gave up 2 bases; unmatched junction bases: 18. CDR3 sequence (DNA): TGTGCCGGCCGAGAACAGGGGTCGGCTTATGGCAATCAGCCCCAGCATTTT. This encodes CAGREQGSAYGNQPQHF.

The rearrangement links TRBV20-1 to TRBJ2-7; D call uncertain. Germline V gene sequence: CDR1 DFQATT, CDR2 SNEGSKA (reference sequence). There are 14 residues in the CDR3. V was pared by 3 bases and J by 0 bases, with 12 bases between. The CDR3 sequence: CSASLVRSSYEQYF. Here the CDR3 DNA reads TGCAGTGCTAGCCTGGTACGGAGCTCCTACGAGCAGTACTTC.